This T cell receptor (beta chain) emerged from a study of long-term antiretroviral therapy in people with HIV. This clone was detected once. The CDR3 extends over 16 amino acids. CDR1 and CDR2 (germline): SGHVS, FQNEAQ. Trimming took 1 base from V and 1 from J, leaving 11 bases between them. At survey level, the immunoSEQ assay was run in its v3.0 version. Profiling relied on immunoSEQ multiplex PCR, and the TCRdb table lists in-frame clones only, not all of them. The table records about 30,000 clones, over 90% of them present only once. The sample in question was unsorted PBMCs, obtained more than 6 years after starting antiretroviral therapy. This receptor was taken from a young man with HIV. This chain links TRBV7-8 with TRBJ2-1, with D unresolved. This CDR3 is CASSLVNPASYNEQFF. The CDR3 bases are TGTGCCAGCAGCTTAGTTAACCCAGCGTCCTACAATGAGCAGTTCTTC.